This paragraph covers one TCR beta chain sequence. Its specificity is unknown. TCRdb used MiXCR to reprocess the reads, holding one entry per CDR3 protein. Of fewer than 550,000 distinct CDR3 sequences listed, under 40% were seen once; the top ten hold around 13%. The CDR3 runs to 12 residues. The germline V gene has CDR1 MNHEY and CDR2 SVGAGI. Trimming stripped 7 bases from V and 6 bases from J, with 12 bases between. This sample is drawn from a study of T cell repertoires in cytomegalovirus infection. Study findings and constraints: Frequencies of public TCR beta families were cumulated, and this identified carriers of CMV plus the relevant HLA. HLA-C-restricted TCR beta clonotypes specific for CMV led the ex vivo response.

The sequenced sample consisted of PBMCs. This TCR derives from a human donor in good health (CMV status not recorded). Some clones in this sample may be carry-over from other donors' samples. The chain has TRBV6-5 and TRBJ1-2, with D tentatively TRBD1 (6 bases). CDR3 bases: TGTGCCAGCACCGCGGACAGAGATGGCTACACCTTC. Translation gives CASTADRDGYTF.